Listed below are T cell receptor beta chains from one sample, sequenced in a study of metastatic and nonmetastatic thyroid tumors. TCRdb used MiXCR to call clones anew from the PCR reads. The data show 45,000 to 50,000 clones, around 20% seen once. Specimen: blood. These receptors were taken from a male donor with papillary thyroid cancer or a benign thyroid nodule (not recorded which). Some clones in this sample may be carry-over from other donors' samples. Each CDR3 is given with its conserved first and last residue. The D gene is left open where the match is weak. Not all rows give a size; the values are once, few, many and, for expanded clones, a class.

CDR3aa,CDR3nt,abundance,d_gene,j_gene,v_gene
CASSPSRGTGEETQYF,TGTGCCAGCAGTCCCTCGAGGGGGACAGGGGAAGAGACCCAGTACTTC,many,TRBD1,TRBJ2-5,TRBV6-5
CASSFPGEGPTRDQETQYF,TGTGCCAGCAGCTTTCCGGGGGAGGGACCAACTCGAGACCAAGAGACCCAGTACTTC,.,TRBD2,TRBJ2-5,TRBV11-2
CASRPSRDRQAFF,TGTGCCAGCAGGCCGTCCCGGGACAGACAGGCTTTCTTT,many,TRBD1,TRBJ1-1,TRBV28
CASSGLRGVYEQYF,TGTGCCAGCAGCGGTTTACGCGGGGTCTACGAGCAGTACTTC,many,.,TRBJ2-7,TRBV28
CASSLTGDYGYTF,TGTGCCAGCAGCTTAACAGGAGATTATGGCTACACCTTC,many,.,TRBJ1-2,TRBV7-8
CASSLEQGARSDTQYF,TGCGCCAGCAGCTTGGAACAGGGGGCTCGATCGGATACGCAGTATTTT,.,TRBD1,TRBJ2-3,TRBV5-1
CSAVAGVRETQYF,TGCAGTGCTGTAGCGGGAGTAAGAGAGACCCAGTACTTC,few,TRBD2,TRBJ2-5,TRBV20-1
CASSPERGGTDTQYF,TGTGCCAGCAGCCCCGAGCGGGGGGGCACAGATACGCAGTATTTT,many,TRBD2,TRBJ2-3,TRBV4-2
CASSPRRGQGLGSGANVLTF,TGTGCCAGCAGCCCAAGACGGGGACAGGGCCTTGGCTCTGGGGCCAACGTCCTGACTTTC,many,TRBD1,TRBJ2-6,TRBV4-2
CASSPSGRGGSNEQFF,TGTGCCAGCAGTCCTAGCGGGAGGGGTGGTTCCAATGAGCAGTTCTTC,few,TRBD2,TRBJ2-1,TRBV28
CSARGRRTYYGYTF,TGCAGTGCAAGGGGTCGGCGCACCTACTATGGCTACACCTTC,many,.,TRBJ1-2,TRBV20-1
CASSPMRRGGTGPSYEQYF,TGTGCCAGCAGTCCGATGAGACGCGGTGGGACAGGCCCTTCCTACGAGCAGTACTTC,many,TRBD1,TRBJ2-7,TRBV6-2/TRBV6-3
CASSLVGGTKNIQYF,TGTGCCAGCAGCCTAGTGGGGGGAACCAAAAACATTCAGTACTTC,.,.,TRBJ2-4,TRBV9
CASSLGGIKLFF,TGTGCCAGCAGCTTAGGAGGGATTAAACTGTTTTTT,many,.,TRBJ1-4,TRBV5-6
CASSHKEEWTLYEQYF,TGTGCCAGCAGCCATAAAGAAGAGTGGACACTATACGAGCAGTACTTC,.,.,TRBJ2-7,TRBV5-6
CAWSTEGYYEQYF,TGTGCCTGGAGTACCGAGGGCTACTACGAGCAGTACTTC,many,.,TRBJ2-7,TRBV30
CSAREVVAEAFF,TGCAGTGCTAGGGAAGTTGTCGCTGAAGCTTTCTTT,many,.,TRBJ1-1,TRBV20-1
CASIYSGDQPQHF,TGTGCCAGCATTTACTCGGGAGACCAGCCCCAGCATTTT,few,.,TRBJ1-5,TRBV6-4
CASSESREQYF,TGCGCCAGCAGTGAGTCGAGAGAGCAGTACTTC,many,.,TRBJ2-7,TRBV10-2
CASSPVTGTGAYNEQFF,TGTGCCAGCAGCCCCGTAACCGGGACAGGGGCCTACAATGAGCAGTTCTTC,.,TRBD1,TRBJ2-1,TRBV6-5
CASSLFPRQCSNSPLHF,TGTGCCAGCAGTTTATTTCCCCGGCAGTGTTCGAATTCACCCCTCCACTTT,.,.,TRBJ1-6,TRBV27
CASTRQGNTGELFF,TGTGCCAGCACCCGTCAGGGGAACACCGGGGAGCTGTTTTTT,.,.,TRBJ2-2,TRBV6-1
CASSQWGEGTEAFF,TGTGCCAGCAGCCAATGGGGGGAGGGCACTGAAGCTTTCTTT,many,.,TRBJ1-1,TRBV3-1
CSATPVAGGPRNEQFF,TGCAGTGCTACCCCAGTAGCGGGAGGGCCAAGAAATGAGCAGTTCTTC,many,TRBD2,TRBJ2-1,TRBV20-1
CASSIVPRNTEAFF,TGTGCCAGTAGTATAGTCCCAAGGAACACTGAAGCTTTCTTT,many,.,TRBJ1-1,TRBV19
CASSQGTGQGYYGYTF,TGTGCCAGCAGCCAAGGGACGGGACAGGGATACTATGGCTACACCTTC,many,TRBD1,TRBJ1-2,TRBV4-2
CAWMLQGGISYEQYF,TGTGCCTGGATGCTACAGGGGGGGATCTCCTACGAGCAGTACTTC,.,.,TRBJ2-7,TRBV30
CASSIGAQASGSPLHF,TGTGCCAGTAGTATTGGGGCACAGGCCTCGGGTTCACCCCTCCACTTT,many,.,TRBJ1-6,TRBV19
CASRVPNPDYNEQFF,TGTGCCAGCAGGGTCCCTAACCCGGATTACAATGAGCAGTTCTTC,many,.,TRBJ2-1,TRBV7-9
CATSRDQDNSPLHF,TGCGCCACCAGCAGAGATCAAGATAATTCACCCCTCCACTTT,.,.,TRBJ1-6,TRBV15
CAWSEGQFLANYGYTF,TGTGCCTGGAGTGAGGGACAGTTCTTAGCTAACTATGGCTACACCTTC,many,TRBD1,TRBJ1-2,TRBV30
CASSARTGGLVYTF,TGTGCCAGTAGTGCCCGTACAGGGGGCCTGGTCTACACCTTC,.,TRBD1,TRBJ1-2,TRBV19
CASSLFTPGTGDYGYTF,TGTGCCAGCAGTTTATTTACTCCGGGGACAGGGGACTATGGCTACACCTTC,few,TRBD1,TRBJ1-2,TRBV27
CASSPSAGSTYEQYF,TGTGCCAGCAGCCCAAGTGCCGGGTCAACCTACGAGCAGTACTTC,once,.,TRBJ2-7,TRBV7-6
CASSTQSNTEAFF,TGTGCCAGCAGCACTCAGTCGAACACTGAAGCTTTCTTT,.,.,TRBJ1-1,TRBV5-5
CSARESGTKNYEQYF,TGCAGTGCTAGAGAGTCCGGGACCAAGAACTACGAGCAGTACTTC,.,.,TRBJ2-7,TRBV20-1
CASSVGTSGGAPEQFF,TGTGCCAGCAGCGTCGGGACTAGCGGGGGGGCCCCTGAGCAGTTCTTC,many,TRBD2,TRBJ2-1,TRBV9
CACREQISVSGNTIYF,TGTGCCTGCCGGGAGCAGATCTCGGTCTCTGGAAACACCATATATTTT,many,.,TRBJ1-3,TRBV6-2/TRBV6-3
CATSRADQGLGATIYF,TGTGCCACCAGCAGAGCTGACCAGGGGCTGGGAGCCACCATATATTTT,.,.,TRBJ1-3,TRBV15
CASSYGTSETREQYF,TGCGCCAGCAGTTACGGGACTAGCGAAACTCGGGAGCAGTACTTC,many,TRBD2,TRBJ2-7,TRBV5-1
CASSPAGGSKNTEAFF,TGTGCCAGCAGCCCGGCGGGGGGCTCGAAGAACACTGAAGCTTTCTTT,many,.,TRBJ1-1,TRBV11-1
CASSYGDRDTEAFF,TGTGCCAGCAGTTACGGAGACAGGGACACTGAAGCTTTCTTT,.,TRBD1,TRBJ1-1,TRBV6-5
CASSPGQGNTEAFF,TGTGCCAGCAGCCCGGGACAGGGGAACACTGAAGCTTTCTTT,once,TRBD1,TRBJ1-1,TRBV7-9
CASRDRPVDGYTF,TGTGCCAGCAGGGACAGGCCGGTGGATGGCTACACCTTC,many,TRBD1,TRBJ1-2,TRBV6-1
CASSLGPGMLDGYTF,TGTGCCAGCAGTCTAGGTCCGGGGATGTTGGATGGCTACACCTTC,many,.,TRBJ1-2,TRBV11-3
CSVGSFVSGSIYSYEQYF,TGCAGCGTTGGTAGTTTCGTTAGCGGTAGTATCTACTCCTACGAGCAGTACTTC,.,.,TRBJ2-7,TRBV29-1
CASSLGPTGNYEQYF,TGTGCCAGCAGCTTAGGGCCAACAGGGAACTACGAGCAGTACTTC,.,.,TRBJ2-7,TRBV7-2
CSARDGDRPTGRGNTIYF,TGCAGTGCTAGAGATGGGGACAGGCCTACGGGCCGAGGAAACACCATATATTTT,.,TRBD1,TRBJ1-3,TRBV20-1
CASSFGTSGSNEQFF,TGTGCCAGCAGCTTCGGGACTAGCGGGAGTAATGAGCAGTTCTTC,.,TRBD2,TRBJ2-1,TRBV11-2
CASSFPERYEQYF,TGTGCCAGCAGTTTCCCAGAACGTTACGAGCAGTACTTC,.,.,TRBJ2-7,TRBV28
CSAAGLLLYGYTF,TGCAGTGCTGCGGGGTTACTGCTTTATGGCTACACCTTC,many,.,TRBJ1-2,TRBV20-1
CASQNEGLNTDTQYF,TGTGCCAGCCAAAACGAGGGTCTGAACACAGATACGCAGTATTTT,many,.,TRBJ2-3,TRBV5-6
CASSQVGDTQYF,TGTGCCAGCAGCCAAGTAGGCGATACGCAGTATTTT,few,.,TRBJ2-3,TRBV4-2
CSVVRGAGYTF,TGCAGCGTTGTTCGGGGGGCAGGCTACACCTTC,many,.,TRBJ1-2,TRBV29-1